The entry below describes one T cell receptor beta chain. Method: immunoSEQ multiplex PCR; TCRdb's copy keeps in-frame clones and lacks some. The repertoire holds 73,000 or so clones, around 94% seen once, with 3.2% in the top ten. Trimming cost V 4 bases and J 4 bases; bases outside gene matches: 7. CDR3 size: 15 residues. The germline gives CDR1 LGHNA, CDR2 YSLEER. The data stem from a study of cytomegalovirus exposure and HLA in healthy donors. The sequenced material came from PBMCs. This sequence originates from a young woman in good health and CMV-seropositive. J is TRBJ2-1 and V is TRBV4-3, with 7 bases matching TRBD2. CDR3 amino acids: CASSRSAGPYNEQFF. In nucleotides, the CDR3 is TGCGCCAGCAGCCGGTCAGCGGGACCATACAATGAGCAGTTCTTC.